These T cell receptor beta chains were read from a single sample in a study of CD8 T cells in ankylosing spondylitis. From the 5' RACE reads, TCRdb called clonotypes with MiXCR, one entry per CDR3 protein. Of roughly 700,000 distinct CDR3 sequences listed, 15% to 20% are singletons. Source material: blood, either unsorted or a sorted T cell fraction (not recorded which). Receptors originate from a male donor with ankylosing spondylitis. CDR3s include the opening cysteine and the closing phenylalanine or tryptophan. A D gene is named only where the DNA matches it firmly. Rows give clone size only sometimes, using once, few, many, or a class for an expanded clone.

>TRBJ1-1|-|TRBV20-1|-
TGCAGTGCGGAGGAGGCCCTGGGGAACACTGAAGCTTTCTTT
CSAEEALGNTEAFF
>TRBJ2-5|-|TRBV5-1|TRBD1
TGCGCCAGCAGCTGGGGGACAGCACAAGAGACCCAGTACTTC
CASSWGTAQETQYF
>TRBJ1-2|few|TRBV29-1|-
TGCAGCGTTGAATGGGGACCATATGGCTACACCTTC
CSVEWGPYGYTF
>TRBJ1-2|-|TRBV20-1|TRBD1
TGCAGTGCAACGGGACAGGGGTCCTATGGCTACACCTTC
CSATGQGSYGYTF
>TRBJ2-3|few|TRBV5-6|-
TGTGCCAGCAGCCCCCTGGAGCACACAGATACGCAGTATTTT
CASSPLEHTDTQYF
>TRBJ1-5|few|TRBV6-1|-
TGTGCCAGCAGCCGGGGAATAGGACAGCCCCAGCATTTT
CASSRGIGQPQHF
>TRBJ2-5|-|TRBV6-5|TRBD1
TGTGCCAGCAGTTATAAGACAGGGAGTTGGCAGACCCAGTACTTC
CASSYKTGSWQTQYF
>TRBJ2-7|few|TRBV6-1|-
TGTGCCAGCAGTCAATCCCCGGTGGGGAGATCCTACGAGCAGTACTTC
CASSQSPVGRSYEQYF
>TRBJ1-5|few|TRBV20-1|TRBD1
TGCAGTGCTAGTATTGCAGGGGGTAAGCAGCCCCAGCATTTT
CSASIAGGKQPQHF
>TRBJ2-1|many|TRBV29-1|-
TGCAGCCTTCGAGGGGGAGCAAGCGGAGGCTACAATGAGCAGTTCTTC
CSLRGGASGGYNEQFF
>TRBJ1-5|few|TRBV6-1|-
TGTGCCAGCTCATTTTGGGGGGCTCGACAGCCCCAGCATTTT
CASSFWGARQPQHF